One sample yielded the 26 T cell receptor beta chains listed below, sequenced in a study of Graves' ophthalmopathy and Graves' hyperthyroidism. Amplification targeted the TCR beta CDR3 regions, with RNA transcripts as the source material. Second-round multiplex PCR followed a first-round RT-PCR using HTBI primers. A single record per CDR3 protein comes from TCRdb applying MiXCR to the multiplex PCR reads. The sample consists of 200,000 to 250,000 distinct CDR3 sequences, over 25% of them appearing once. The sequenced material came from peripheral blood. These receptor sequences come from a man between 50 and 59 years old with Graves' ophthalmopathy.

This clonotype was detected many times. The chain joins TRBV19 to TRBJ1-2; D remains ambiguous. The CDR3 contains 15 residues. Germline V gives CDR1 LNHDA, CDR2 SQIVND (reference sequence). Trimming took 4 bases from V and 0 from J, leaving 12 bases between them. The CDR3 DNA sequence: TGTGCCAGTAGTAGTGGCCAGCTGGCTAACTATGGCTACACCTTC. This codes for CASSSGQLANYGYTF.

This clonotype has ten or more counts. The J gene is TRBJ2-2, the V gene TRBV15; D not certain. Germline values: CDR1 LNHNV, CDR2 YYDKDF (reference sequence). Trimming shortened V by 3 bases and J by 4 bases, and 15 bases separated the two germline ends. CDR3 length equals 16 residues. CDR3 sequence (DNA): TGTGCCACCAGCAGGGGTCGGACCTTCTTCACCGGGGAGCTGTTTTTT. This encodes CATSRGRTFFTGELFF.

The rearrangement joins TRBV6-1 to TRBJ2-7; D ambiguous. CDR1 MNHNS and CDR2 SASEGT come from the germline V gene. Trimming removed 2 bases at V and 1 base at J, with 15 bases between. The CDR3 totals 16 residues. Here the CDR3 DNA reads TGTGCCAGCAGTGAAACCCTATCCTTCTCTTCCTACGAGCAGTACTTC. Its protein is CASSETLSFSSYEQYF.

The chain carries TRBV29-1 and TRBJ2-7, with TRBD1 identical over 7 bases. CDR1 is SQVTM and CDR2 is ANQGSEA in the germline V gene. Trimming removed 3 bases from V and 5 bases from J; junction bases left unmatched: 13. This CDR3 is built from 15 residues. CDR3 in amino acids: CSVEWGNRGRHEQYF. DNA for the CDR3: TGCAGCGTTGAGTGGGGCAACAGGGGAAGACACGAGCAGTACTTC.

This clonotype was seen at least ten times. With a much larger clone just one base away, this may be a read error. The chain carries TRBV28 and TRBJ1-2, with a possible D match to TRBD1 (5 bases). This CDR3 has 15 residues. In germline, CDR1 is MDHEN, CDR2 SYDVKM. The DNA of the CDR3 is TGTGCCGGCAGTCCCCCGTCCGGACACAACTATGGCTACACCTTC. Its protein is CAGSPPSGHNYGYTF.

This chain connects TRBV27 to TRBJ2-5; D assignment may be TRBD1 or TRBD2 (5 bases each). The CDR3 has 15 residues. Germline CDR1 and CDR2: MNHEY and SMNVEV (reference sequence). V shed 0 bases and J shed 7 bases, with 15 bases lying between them. The CDR3 is CASSLSGTPGRTQYF. CDR3 bases: TGTGCCAGCAGTTTATCAGGGACCCCGGGAAGGACCCAGTACTTC.

This clonotype was counted many times. The gene calls are TRBV10-3 and TRBJ1-5; no firm D call. Germline V gene lookup returns CDR1 ENHRY and CDR2 SYGVKD. The CDR3 length is 15 residues. V was pared by 0 bases and J by 4 bases, with 10 bases between. The CDR3 region is CAISESLDLNQPQHF. The CDR3 nucleotides are TGTGCCATCAGTGAGTCGTTGGATCTTAATCAGCCCCAGCATTTT.

The chain uses TRBV6-1 and TRBJ2-5; no clear D gene. The germline V gene encodes CDR1 MNHNS and CDR2 SASEGT. The CDR3 is 14 amino acids. Trimming removed 6 bases at V and 5 bases at J, with 16 bases between. In DNA, the CDR3 is TGTGCCAGCAGAGTAGCTTGGGGTGGGGAGACCCAGTACTTC. Translated, it gives CASRVAWGGETQYF.

At least ten counts were recorded for this clonotype. The chain joins TRBV6-5 to TRBJ2-2; 12 bases map to TRBD2. The length of the CDR3 is 16 residues. Germline V lookup: CDR1 MNHEY, CDR2 SVGAGI. V was pared by 0 bases and J by 6 bases, with 2 bases of the junction left unmatched. As DNA, the CDR3 is TGTGCCAGCAGTTACTCGCTAGCGGGAGGGCCCGGGGAGCTGTTTTTT. Translation: CASSYSLAGGPGELFF.

This clonotype was counted ten times or more. The chain employs TRBV6-1 and TRBJ2-5, with 10 bases matching TRBD1. CDR1 and CDR2 from the germline V gene are MNHNS and SASEGT. Germline trimming cut 3 bases from V and 5 bases from J; bases unmatched to any gene: 9. This CDR3 is 16 amino acids long. The CDR3 DNA sequence: TGTGCCAGCAGTGACGGCTTGACAGGGGGCCTTGAGACCCAGTACTTC. Its translation is CASSDGLTGGLETQYF.

This clonotype was observed at least ten times. This rearrangement joins TRBV28 to TRBJ1-1; D gene unclear. This CDR3 has 12 residues. Germline CDR1 reads MDHEN; CDR2 reads SYDVKM. V was clipped by 7 bases and J by 4 bases, with 10 bases between them. For the CDR3, the DNA is TGTGCCAGCACTTGGGCGGGCACTGAAGCTTTCTTT. Residues: CASTWAGTEAFF.

This clonotype appeared many times. The chain employs TRBV29-1 and TRBJ1-1; D is unresolved. Trimming shortened V by 7 bases and J by 4 bases, and 13 bases separated the two germline ends. CDR1 and CDR2 from the germline V gene are SQVTM and ANQGSEA. The CDR3 contains 12 residues. This CDR3 is CSARPRFTEAFF. The CDR3 coding sequence is TGCAGCGCTCGGCCTCGGTTCACTGAAGCTTTCTTT.

This clonotype was seen ten or more times. The rearrangement links TRBV27 to TRBJ2-6; tentatively, D is TRBD1 (5 bases). The CDR3 sequence is 16 residues long. V lost 6 bases, J lost 3 bases, and 15 bases lay in between. Germline CDR1 and CDR2: MNHEY and SMNVEV (reference sequence). This chain's CDR3 is CASRAGFSRGANVLTF. For the CDR3, the DNA is TGTGCCAGCAGAGCAGGGTTCTCACGTGGGGCCAACGTCCTGACTTTC. Supplemented by reference TRBV27 and TRBJ2-6, the full variable domain reads EAQVTQNPRYLITVTGKKLTVTCSQNMNHEYMSWYRQDPGLGLRQIYYSMNVEVTDKGDVPEGYKVSRKEKRNFPLILESPSPNQTSLYFCASRAGFSRGANVLTFGAGSRLTVL.

This clonotype was observed at least ten times. V usage is TRBV20-1 and J usage is TRBJ1-2, with unresolved D. Germline V lookup: CDR1 DFQATT, CDR2 SNEGSKA (reference sequence). The V gene lost 5 bases and the J gene lost 2 bases, with 9 bases spanning the gap. The CDR3 spans 12 residues. The chain's CDR3 is CSALTQNYGYTF. CDR3 nucleotide sequence: TGCAGTGCTCTGACACAAAACTATGGCTACACCTTC.

At least ten counts were recorded for this clonotype. The chain couples TRBV5-4 to TRBJ2-5, with D possibly being TRBD1 (5 bases). The CDR3 is 13 amino acids. The V gene's germline CDR1 is SGHNT and CDR2 YYREEE (reference sequence). The V end was cut by 2 bases, the J end by 4 bases, with 9 bases between. The CDR3 DNA follows: TGTGCCAGCAGCTTTCAGGGAACAGAGACCCAGTACTTC. Protein product: CASSFQGTETQYF.

This clonotype was picked up many times. The chain recombines TRBV12-3 or TRBV12-4 with TRBJ2-4; D gene uncertain. V was pared by 5 bases and J by 11 bases, with 13 bases between. This CDR3 region has 12 residues. CDR3 nucleotide sequence: TGTGCCAGCAGTCTCGCCGGTGGCGTTCAGTACTTC. Translation gives CASSLAGGVQYF.

This clonotype was seen at least ten times. The CDR3 spells CASSLDRHPYEQYF. The CDR3 nucleotides read TGCGCCAGCAGCTTGGACAGGCACCCCTACGAGCAGTACTTC. V is TRBV5-1 and J is TRBJ2-7; possibly TRBD1 for D (5 bases). The CDR3 runs to 14 residues. The germline V and J ends were trimmed by 0 bases and 2 bases, with 9 bases remaining between them. From germline, CDR1 is SGHRS and CDR2 YFSETQ.

The chain employs TRBV30 and TRBJ1-3, with D hard to call. The CDR3 is made up of 14 amino acids. Germline V gene sequence: CDR1 GTSNPN, CDR2 SVGIG (reference sequence). Trimming left V 0 bases short and J 3 bases short, with 9 bases between. CDR3 bases: TGTGCCTGGAGTGTCACCAGGCGTGGAAACACCATATATTTT. Encoded protein: CAWSVTRRGNTIYF.

The chain uses TRBV12-3 or TRBV12-4 and TRBJ1-1; D gene uncertain. V lost 3 bases, J lost 3 bases, and 11 bases lay in between. The CDR3 runs 14 residues. The CDR3 loop is CASSFFPEHTEAFF. The CDR3 DNA sequence: TGTGCCAGCAGTTTTTTCCCGGAGCACACTGAAGCTTTCTTT.

This clonotype came up many times. This chain uses TRBV28 with TRBJ2-7, with D perhaps matching TRBD1 (5 bases). The V and J ends lost 5 bases and 4 bases respectively, with 18 bases between them. There are 15 residues in the CDR3. The germline V gene encodes CDR1 MDHEN and CDR2 SYDVKM. CDR3 in amino acids: CASSLQGRFIYEQYF. The CDR3 coding sequence is TGTGCCAGCAGTCTGCAGGGCCGCTTCATTTACGAGCAGTACTTC. Full variable domain (outside the CDR3, taken from reference TRBV28 and TRBJ2-7): DVKVTQSSRYLVKRTGEKVFLECVQDMDHENMFWYRQDPGLGLRLIYFSYDVKMKEKGDIPEGYSVSREKKERFSLILESASTNQTSMYLCASSLQGRFIYEQYFGPGTRLTVT.

V is TRBV20-1 and J is TRBJ2-7; either TRBD1 or TRBD2 may fit D (5 bases each). V was shortened by 7 bases and J by 2 bases, with 18 bases between the two germline ends. From germline, CDR1 is DFQATT and CDR2 SNEGSKA (reference sequence). The CDR3 has 14 residues. CDR3 region: CSGLKRGVTYEQYF. The CDR3 bases are TGCAGTGGTTTGAAGAGGGGAGTGACCTACGAGCAGTACTTC.

This clonotype was seen repeatedly, ten times or more. The chain links TRBV29-1 to TRBJ2-5; 12 nucleotides align to TRBD2. The CDR3 runs to 14 residues. V was pared by 4 bases and J by 2 bases, with 2 bases of the junction left unmatched. Germline CDR1 reads SQVTM; CDR2 reads ANQGSEA. The DNA for the CDR3 is TGCAGCGTTGTTCTAGCGGGAGGGCAAGAGACCCAGTACTTC. Translating gives CSVVLAGGQETQYF.

This clonotype was counted at least ten times. The chain employs TRBV28 and TRBJ2-7; a possible D gene is TRBD2 (6 bases). Trimming stripped 10 bases from V and 5 bases from J, with 21 bases between. The CDR3 covers 14 residues. CDR1 MDHEN and CDR2 SYDVKM come from the germline V gene. The chain's CDR3 is CATATRGEWNEQYF. DNA for the CDR3: TGTGCCACCGCGACCCGCGGGGAGTGGAACGAGCAGTACTTC.

V and J are TRBV6-5 and TRBJ1-2; 7 nucleotides line up with TRBD1. The length of the CDR3 is 15 residues. Per the germline V gene, CDR1 is MNHEY and CDR2 is SVGAGI. The V segment lost 1 base and the J segment 4 bases; nucleotides outside the gene matches: 6. CDR3 protein: CASSYYVTGSYGYTF. DNA for the CDR3: TGTGCCAGCAGTTACTACGTGACAGGGAGCTATGGCTACACCTTC.

This chain uses TRBV12-3 or TRBV12-4 with TRBJ1-1; D remains ambiguous. The CDR3 is 11 amino acids. Trimming shortened V by 3 bases and J by 11 bases, and 10 bases separated the two germline ends. This CDR3 is CASSLGFGAFF. The CDR3 DNA follows: TGTGCCAGCAGTTTGGGGTTTGGGGCTTTCTTT.

This clonotype was seen ten or more times. The chain recombines TRBV7-9 with TRBJ1-5; D ambiguous. V gave up 2 bases and J gave up 4 bases, with 9 bases separating them. There are 14 residues in the CDR3. Germline V gene sequence: CDR1 SEHNR, CDR2 FQNEAQ (reference sequence). The CDR3 bases are TGTGCCAGCAGCTTATCGACCCAGAATCAGCCCCAGCATTTT. Amino acids: CASSLSTQNQPQHF.